This record looks at one T cell receptor beta chain sequence and its context. The target antigen is unknown. The sample originates from a study of post-analysis software for immune sequencing data. Study-level points and caveats: Included in a set of a handful of TRBV segments more frequent in patients than controls were TRBV5-6, TRBV5-1 and TRBV20-1.

TCR beta libraries were prepared from cDNA with unique molecular identifiers. MiXCR was run by TCRdb on the PCR reads, yielding one entry per CDR3 protein. Found here are hundreds of thousands of distinct CDR3 sequences, 59% of them singletons; the top ten hold around 11%. CDR1 is SQVTM, CDR2 ANQGSEA, per germline. The CDR3 spans 14 residues. V shed 4 bases and J shed 0 bases, with 10 bases lying between them. The sequenced material came from blood. The chain employs TRBV29-1 and TRBJ2-1; D call uncertain. This clonotype was sampled from a girl aged 2 to 9 with multiple sclerosis. The chain's CDR3 is CSVVTRSSYNEQFF. In DNA form, the CDR3 reads TGCAGCGTTGTGACCCGGAGCTCCTACAATGAGCAGTTCTTC.